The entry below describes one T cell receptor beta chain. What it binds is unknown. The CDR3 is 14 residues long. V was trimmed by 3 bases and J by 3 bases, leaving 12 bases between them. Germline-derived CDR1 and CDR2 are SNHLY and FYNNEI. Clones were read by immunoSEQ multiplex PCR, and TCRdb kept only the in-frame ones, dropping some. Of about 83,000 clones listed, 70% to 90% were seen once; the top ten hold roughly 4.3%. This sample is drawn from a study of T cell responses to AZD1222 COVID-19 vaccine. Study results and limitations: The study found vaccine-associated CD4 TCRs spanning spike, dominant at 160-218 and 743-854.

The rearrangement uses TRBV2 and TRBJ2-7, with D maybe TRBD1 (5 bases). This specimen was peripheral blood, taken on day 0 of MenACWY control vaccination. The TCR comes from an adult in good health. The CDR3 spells CASSDWTSYYEQYF. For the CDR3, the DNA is TGTGCCAGCAGTGATTGGACAAGTTACTACGAGCAGTACTTC.